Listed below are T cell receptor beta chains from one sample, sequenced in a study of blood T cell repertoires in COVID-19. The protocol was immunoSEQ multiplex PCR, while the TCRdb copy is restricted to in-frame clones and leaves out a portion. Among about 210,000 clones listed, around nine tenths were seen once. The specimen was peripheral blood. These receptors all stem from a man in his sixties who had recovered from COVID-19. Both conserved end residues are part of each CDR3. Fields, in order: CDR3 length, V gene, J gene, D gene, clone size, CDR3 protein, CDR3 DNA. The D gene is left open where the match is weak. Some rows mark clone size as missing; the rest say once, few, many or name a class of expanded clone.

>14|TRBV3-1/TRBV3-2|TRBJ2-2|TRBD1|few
CASYPGQGIGELFF
TGTGCCAGCTACCCGGGACAGGGAATCGGGGAGCTGTTTTTT
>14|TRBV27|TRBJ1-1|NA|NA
CASNLGRAAAEAFF
TGTGCCAGCAACTTGGGTCGCGCAGCGGCTGAAGCTTTCTTT
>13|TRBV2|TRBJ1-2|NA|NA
CASLPTGLHGYTF
TGTGCCAGTTTACCTACAGGGCTCCATGGCTACACCTTC
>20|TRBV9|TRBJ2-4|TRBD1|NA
CASSVGILDRSVLAKNIQYF
TGTGCCAGCAGCGTCGGTATTCTGGACAGGTCGGTACTAGCCAAAAACATTCAGTACTTC
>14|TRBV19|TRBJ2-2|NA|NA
CASSLGTNTGELFF
TGTGCCAGTAGTCTCGGGACTAACACCGGGGAGCTGTTTTTT
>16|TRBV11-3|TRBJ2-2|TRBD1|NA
CASSYGQGATTGELFF
TGTGCCAGCAGCTACGGACAGGGGGCGACGACCGGGGAGCTGTTTTTT
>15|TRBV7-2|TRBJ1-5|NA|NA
CASSPSGPEDQPQHF
TGTGCCAGCAGCCCCTCAGGCCCGGAGGATCAGCCCCAGCATTTT
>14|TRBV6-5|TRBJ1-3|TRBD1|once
CASSPDRAGNTIYF
TGTGCCAGCAGTCCCGACAGGGCTGGAAACACCATATATTTT
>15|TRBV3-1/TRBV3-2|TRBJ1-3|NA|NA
CASSQVRASGNTIYF
TGTGCCAGCAGCCAGGTCAGGGCGTCTGGAAACACCATATATTTT
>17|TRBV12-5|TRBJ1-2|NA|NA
CASAPRGVVTLGYGYTF
TGTGCTAGTGCCCCACGTGGAGTTGTGACGCTAGGCTATGGCTACACCTTC
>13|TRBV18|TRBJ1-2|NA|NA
CASSPGSHNGYTF
TGTGCCAGCTCACCTGGGAGTCACAATGGCTACACCTTC
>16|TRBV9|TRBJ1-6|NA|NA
CASSAGGVSYNSPLHF
TGTGCCAGCAGCGCGGGGGGTGTCTCCTATAATTCACCCCTCCACTTT
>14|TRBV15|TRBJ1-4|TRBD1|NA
CATSRDPQGGMLFF
TGTGCCACCAGCAGAGACCCCCAGGGGGGTATGCTGTTTTTT
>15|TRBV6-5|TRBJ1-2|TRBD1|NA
CASRQGDRGLYGYTF
TGTGCCAGCAGGCAGGGGGACAGGGGGCTCTATGGCTACACCTTC
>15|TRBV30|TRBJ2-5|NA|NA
CAWSVLVGPGGTQYF
TGTGCCTGGAGTGTACTAGTAGGGCCCGGTGGGACCCAGTACTTC
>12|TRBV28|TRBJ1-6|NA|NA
CASRGQNSPLHF
TGTGCCAGCAGGGGGCAAAATTCACCCCTCCACTTT
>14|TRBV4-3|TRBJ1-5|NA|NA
CASSQDGGGGPQHF
TGCGCCAGCAGCCAAGATGGCGGCGGGGGGCCCCAGCATTTT
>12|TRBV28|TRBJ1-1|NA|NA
CASWEENTEAFF
TGTGCCAGCTGGGAGGAGAACACTGAAGCTTTCTTT
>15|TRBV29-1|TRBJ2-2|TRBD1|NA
CSVPSDRGKAGELFF
TGCAGCGTCCCCTCAGACAGGGGGAAGGCCGGGGAGCTGTTTTTT
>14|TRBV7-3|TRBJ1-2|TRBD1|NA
CASSFEGDRGPGTF
TGTGCCAGCAGCTTCGAGGGGGACAGGGGGCCGGGTACCTTC
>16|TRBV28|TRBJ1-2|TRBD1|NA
CASSKGGTGTNYGYTF
TGTGCCAGCAGTAAAGGGGGGACAGGTACTAACTATGGCTACACCTTC
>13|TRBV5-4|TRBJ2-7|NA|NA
CASSVGTSYEQYF
TGTGCCAGCAGCGTAGGGACAAGTTACGAGCAGTACTTC
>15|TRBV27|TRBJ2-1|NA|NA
CASSWGGAFYNEQFF
TGTGCCAGCAGTTGGGGGGGGGCTTTCTACAATGAGCAGTTCTTC
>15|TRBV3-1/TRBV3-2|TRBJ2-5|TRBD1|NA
CASSRTGAPGETQYF
TGTGCCAGCAGCCGGACAGGGGCCCCCGGGGAGACCCAGTACTTC
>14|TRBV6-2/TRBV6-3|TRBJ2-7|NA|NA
CASSYLRTGNEQYF
TGTGCCAGCAGTTATCTTCGAACGGGGAACGAGCAGTACTTC
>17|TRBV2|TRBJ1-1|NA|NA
CASSEEIEGVQGTEAFF
TGTGCCAGCAGTGAAGAGATTGAGGGGGTGCAGGGCACTGAAGCTTTCTTT
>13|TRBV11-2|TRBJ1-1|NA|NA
CASSLAGFPEAFF
TGTGCCAGCAGCTTAGCGGGGTTCCCTGAAGCTTTCTTT
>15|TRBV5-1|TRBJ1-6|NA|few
CASSRDTVDNSPLHF
TGCGCCAGCAGCCGCGACACGGTCGACAATTCACCCCTCCACTTT
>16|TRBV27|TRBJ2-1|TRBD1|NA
CASSLSGQGADNEQFF
TGTGCCAGCAGTTTATCGGGACAGGGGGCCGACAATGAGCAGTTCTTC
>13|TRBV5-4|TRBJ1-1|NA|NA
CASTRQEDTEAFF
TGTGCCAGCACCCGACAGGAGGACACTGAAGCTTTCTTT
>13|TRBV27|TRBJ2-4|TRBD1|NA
CASSSGQGPLQYF
TGTGCCAGCAGTTCGGGACAGGGCCCCCTTCAGTACTTC
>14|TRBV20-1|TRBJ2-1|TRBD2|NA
CSASSGRAGNEQFF
TGCAGTGCTAGTAGCGGGAGGGCCGGCAATGAGCAGTTCTTC
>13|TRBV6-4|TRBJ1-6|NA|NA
CASSDTGSSPLHF
TGTGCCAGCAGTGACACAGGAAGTTCACCCCTCCACTTT
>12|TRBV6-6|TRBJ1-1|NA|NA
CASSYLEAEAFF
TGTGCCAGCAGTTATTTAGAGGCTGAAGCTTTCTTT
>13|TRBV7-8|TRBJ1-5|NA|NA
CASSYTRNQPQHF
TGTGCCAGCAGCTATACCAGAAATCAGCCCCAGCATTTT
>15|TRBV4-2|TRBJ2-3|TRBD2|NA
CASSQETGGTDTQYF
TGTGCCAGCAGCCAAGAAACCGGGGGGACAGATACGCAGTATTTT
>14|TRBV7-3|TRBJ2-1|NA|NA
CASSQNGGGNEQFF
TGTGCCAGCAGCCAAAATGGGGGCGGCAATGAGCAGTTCTTC
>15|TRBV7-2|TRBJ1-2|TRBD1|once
CASSLEGQGAEGYTF
TGTGCCAGCAGCTTGGAGGGACAGGGGGCGGAGGGCTACACCTTC
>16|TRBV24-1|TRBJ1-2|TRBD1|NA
CATSDGLGRGYYGYTF
TGTGCCACCAGTGATGGTTTGGGCAGGGGGTACTATGGCTACACCTTC
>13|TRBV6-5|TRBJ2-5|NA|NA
CASSQQGGETQYF
TGTGCCAGCAGCCAACAGGGGGGGGAGACCCAGTACTTC
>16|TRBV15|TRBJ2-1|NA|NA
CATSRDLGRDYNEQFF
TGTGCCACCAGCAGAGATCTGGGGCGGGATTACAATGAGCAGTTCTTC
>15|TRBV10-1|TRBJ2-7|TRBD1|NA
CASSYLGQGADEQYF
TGCGCCAGCAGTTACTTAGGACAGGGGGCCGACGAGCAGTACTTC
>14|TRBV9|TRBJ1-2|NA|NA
CASSVGSLAYGYTF
TGTGCCAGCAGCGTTGGGAGCCTTGCTTATGGCTACACCTTC